This T cell receptor (beta chain) was recorded in a study of vaccination and CD4 T cells after COVID-19. Treatment of the sample: roughly 10-day PBMC culture with coronavirus spike peptide pools or control peptides (ViraFEST assay). As concerns this clonotype: Its target is not known.

Scientists ran DNA taken from cultured CD4+ T cells through the Oncomine TCR Beta short-read assay for sequencing. TCRdb re-analysed the PCR reads in MiXCR, keeping a single row per CDR3 protein. The data show about 11,000 distinct CDR3 sequences, with about 30% seen just once and about 15% held by the top ten. Germline CDR1 SGHTA, CDR2 FQGNSA. V was cut by 4 bases and J by 3 bases, with 9 bases left in between. The CDR3 contains 13 residues. Sequencing used CD4+ T cells from blood, cultured in vitro, obtained after SARS-CoV-2 vaccination. The J gene is TRBJ2-5, the V gene TRBV7-2; unclear D gene. This TCR derives from a human donor who had recovered from COVID-19. This chain's CDR3 is CASSSYGEETQYF. CDR3 in DNA: TGTGCCAGCAGCTCATATGGGGAAGAGACCCAGTACTTC.